This T cell receptor (beta chain) comes out of a study of shared clonotypes between healthy human individuals. Each subset's genomic DNA was shared equally among a number of immunoSEQ plates. Profiling relied on immunoSEQ multiplex PCR, and the TCRdb table lists in-frame clones only, not all of them. This table holds some 1 million clones, about 75% found once. Remarks on this clone: The antigen remains unidentified.

Naive CD45RA+ and memory CD45RA-negative subsets were split from CD4+ cells. Germline V gene lookup returns CDR1 GTSNPN and CDR2 SVGIG (reference sequence). V lost 1 base and J lost 8, with 11 bases in between. This CDR3 has 12 amino acids. Study results and caveats: The represented genetic and exposure-history diversity was limited by the small number of donors. Relative to their counterparts shared across all four donors, non-shared clonotypes exhibited diminished generation probabilities.

The V call is TRBV30, the J call TRBJ1-2, with no clear D. This clonotype was obtained from a young man in good health. The sample was memory CD4+ T cells sorted from blood. Subset here: CD45RA-negative fraction. In DNA, the CDR3 is TGTGCCTGGAGTGATCAGCGCCGCGGCTACACCTTC. Translating it yields CAWSDQRRGYTF.